A selection of T cell receptor beta chains follows, all from one sample in a study of blood T cell repertoires in COVID-19. Using immunoSEQ multiplex PCR, the repertoire was profiled, and TCRdb retains in-frame clones only, with some absent. Of about 170,000 clones listed, around four fifths were seen once; the top ten hold 13% to 15%. The sequencing input was peripheral blood. The source is a woman aged 70-85 years with COVID-19, enrolled during active disease. The CDR3 runs from the conserved cysteine through the conserved F or W. D genes are given only for firm matches. Size tells how often a clone was seen (once, few, many) or the class of an expanded clone, and some rows leave it out.

J | D | size | V | DNA | CDR3
TRBJ1-2 | TRBD1 | NA | TRBV7-2 | TGTGCCAGCAGCTTAGCCCCGGACAGGCAGTATGGCTACACCTTC | CASSLAPDRQYGYTF
TRBJ1-5 | TRBD1 | NA | TRBV28 | TGTGCCACGGACAGGGGAAAGTATCAGCCCCAGCATTTT | CATDRGKYQPQHF
TRBJ2-1 | NA | NA | TRBV9 | TGTGCCAGCAGCTTATCGGGAGAGGCCTACAATGAGCAGTTCTTC | CASSLSGEAYNEQFF
TRBJ1-1 | NA | NA | TRBV5-4 | TGTGCCAGCAGTGACTTGGGGAACACTGAAGCTTTCTTT | CASSDLGNTEAFF
TRBJ1-5 | NA | NA | TRBV10-1 | TGCGCCAGCAGTGAGTTCCGAGTAATCTGGCAGCCCCAGCATTTT | CASSEFRVIWQPQHF
TRBJ2-3 | TRBD2 | NA | TRBV15 | TGTGCCACCCTACACCAGGGACTAGCGGGAACAGATACGCAGTATTTT | CATLHQGLAGTDTQYF
TRBJ2-7 | NA | NA | TRBV5-6 | TGTGCCAGCAGCTTAGAGCGGGTAAGCTCCTACGAGCAGTACTTC | CASSLERVSSYEQYF
TRBJ1-4 | TRBD1 | few | TRBV5-1 | TGCGCCAGCAGTTTAGGGTCAGGGGGTGAAAAACTGTTTTTT | CASSLGSGGEKLFF
TRBJ2-5 | NA | NA | TRBV15 | TGTGCCACCAGCAGTGGGACGGGAGTGGGCGAGACCCAGTACTTC | CATSSGTGVGETQYF
TRBJ1-4 | NA | NA | TRBV28 | TGTGCCAGCAGATCCGGGACAAGAGAAAAACTGTTTTTT | CASRSGTREKLFF
TRBJ1-1 | TRBD1 | NA | TRBV3-1/TRBV3-2 | TGTGCCAGCAGCCAAGGACAGGGGGCGCGTCGCACTGAAGCTTTCTTT | CASSQGQGARRTEAFF
TRBJ1-2 | TRBD1 | NA | TRBV6-5 | TGTGCCAGCACTTTGACAGGGGACTATGGCTACACCTTC | CASTLTGDYGYTF
TRBJ1-6 | NA | NA | TRBV30 | TGTGCCTGGAGTGTCCAGAATTCACCCCTCCACTTT | CAWSVQNSPLHF
TRBJ2-7 | NA | NA | TRBV7-6 | TGTGCCAGCAGCCTCGCTACACCTAGCTCCTACGAGCAGTACTTC | CASSLATPSSYEQYF
TRBJ1-5 | NA | NA | TRBV5-6 | TGTGCCAGCAGCGCAGGGTTCGATCAGCCCCAGCATTTT | CASSAGFDQPQHF
TRBJ2-7 | NA | NA | TRBV7-2 | TGTGCCAGCAGCTTAGAAATACAGAAGAGCTACGAGCAGTACTTC | CASSLEIQKSYEQYF
TRBJ2-3 | TRBD2 | NA | TRBV18 | TGTGCCAGCTCACCGACGGGGGGGAGCACAGATACGCAGTATTTT | CASSPTGGSTDTQYF
TRBJ2-2 | NA | once | TRBV5-1 | TGCGCCAGCAGCTTGGGCCCCTCTAGCCCCGGGGAGCTGTTTTTT | CASSLGPSSPGELFF
TRBJ2-2 | TRBD2 | few | TRBV19 | TGTGCCAGTAGTATATTAGCGGGAGGAGGAACCGGGGAGCTGTTTTTT | CASSILAGGGTGELFF
TRBJ2-7 | TRBD1 | NA | TRBV30 | TGTGCCTGGAGTGGAGCCCCATCCGGGACAGGAGTCCTCTACGAGCAGTACTTC | CAWSGAPSGTGVLYEQYF
TRBJ1-5 | NA | once | TRBV4-1 | TGCGCCAGCGGGCCCCCGCTCCGGCAGCCCCAGCATTTT | CASGPPLRQPQHF
TRBJ1-3 | NA | NA | TRBV30 | TGTGCCTGGAGTTTCGCGGCTGGTGGAAACACCATATATTTT | CAWSFAAGGNTIYF
TRBJ1-4 | NA | NA | TRBV19 | TGTGCCAGTAGCCCCTTTGGGAGGGGGACGCTCGTCGATGAAAAACTGTTTTTT | CASSPFGRGTLVDEKLFF
TRBJ1-4 | NA | once | TRBV7-3 | TGTGCCAGCAGCCAAAAAAAAGAGAAGGGGGAAAAACTGTTTTTT | CASSQKKEKGEKLFF
TRBJ1-2 | NA | NA | TRBV6-5 | TGTGCCACTTCGACAGACCCAGGCAGGGGTGAAGGCTACACCTTC | CATSTDPGRGEGYTF
TRBJ2-7 | NA | NA | TRBV3-1/TRBV3-2 | TGTGCCAGCAGCCAACTTGGAGGGCGCGAGCAGTACTTC | CASSQLGGREQYF
TRBJ2-7 | TRBD2 | NA | TRBV6-2/TRBV6-3 | TGTGCCAGCAGTCCGGGACTAGCAAGAGAGCAGTACTTC | CASSPGLAREQYF
TRBJ1-1 | NA | NA | TRBV30 | TGTGCCTGGAGTGAGATCGGCGGATTGGGCACTGAAGCTTTCTTT | CAWSEIGGLGTEAFF
TRBJ1-5 | TRBD1 | NA | TRBV15 | TGTGCCACCAGCAGAAGTCGACAGGGAATAATGCAGCCCCAGCATTTT | CATSRSRQGIMQPQHF
TRBJ2-1 | TRBD2 | NA | TRBV4-2 | TGTGCCAGCAGCCAAGATCCGGGACTAGCGAGCTACAATGAGCAGTTCTTC | CASSQDPGLASYNEQFF
TRBJ1-4 | TRBD1 | NA | TRBV7-9 | TGTGCCAGCAGACGCACAGGGGAATTTAATGAAAAACTGTTTTTT | CASRRTGEFNEKLFF
TRBJ1-4 | TRBD1 | NA | TRBV18 | TGTGCCAGCTCACCATCGACAGGGTTTAATGAAAAACTGTTTTTT | CASSPSTGFNEKLFF
TRBJ2-3 | TRBD2 | NA | TRBV5-1 | TGCGCCAGCAGCGCGGGGGGGTTAGGCACAGATACGCAGTATTTT | CASSAGGLGTDTQYF
TRBJ1-2 | TRBD1 | NA | TRBV27 | TGTGCCAGCAGTTTATACGGGACAGGGGAGAGTGGCTACACCTTC | CASSLYGTGESGYTF
TRBJ2-2 | TRBD2 | NA | TRBV5-1 | TGCGCCAGCAGCTGGACTAGCGGGAAATCCGGGGAGCTGTTTTTT | CASSWTSGKSGELFF
TRBJ2-1 | TRBD2 | NA | TRBV3-1/TRBV3-2 | TGTGCCAGCAGCCTAACGGGACTAGCGCGATACTCCTACAATGAGCAGTTCTTC | CASSLTGLARYSYNEQFF
TRBJ1-4 | NA | NA | TRBV11-2 | TGTGCCAGCAGCTCTTTGTTGAAGGGACTGGGGCAACTGTTTTTT | CASSSLLKGLGQLFF
TRBJ1-5 | TRBD1 | NA | TRBV18 | TGTGCCAGCTCATTCCGGGACAGGAAATTTAATCAGCCCCAGCATTTT | CASSFRDRKFNQPQHF
TRBJ2-6 | NA | NA | TRBV7-2 | TGTGCCAGCAGCTTAGTAATCGGGAGTGGGGCCAACGTCCTGACTTTC | CASSLVIGSGANVLTF
TRBJ1-1 | NA | NA | TRBV19 | TGTGCCAGTAGTATAGGAGGTAGGACATTGACTGAAGCTTTCTTT | CASSIGGRTLTEAFF
TRBJ1-1 | NA | NA | TRBV5-1 | TGCGCCAGCAGCTTGGCCCAGGGGTTGAACACTGAAGCTTTCTTT | CASSLAQGLNTEAFF
TRBJ2-1 | NA | NA | TRBV5-1 | TGCGCCAGCAGCTTGGCCGAGGGTAGAGAGCAGTTCTTC | CASSLAEGREQFF
TRBJ2-3 | NA | NA | TRBV9 | TGTGCCAGCAGCGGCAGGGGTTATCCAGATACGCAGTATTTT | CASSGRGYPDTQYF
TRBJ2-5 | NA | NA | TRBV7-9 | TGTGCCAGCAGCTCCAGTGGGGCGGACGAGACCCAGTACTTC | CASSSSGADETQYF
TRBJ2-5 | TRBD1 | once | TRBV29-1 | TGCAGCGCCCTTGACAGGGGCAGGGAGACCCAGTACTTC | CSALDRGRETQYF
TRBJ1-4 | NA | once | TRBV28 | TGTGCCAGCAGCCCCTTACAGGGTCGGAGGGAAAAACTGTTTTTT | CASSPLQGRREKLFF
TRBJ2-5 | NA | NA | TRBV9 | TGTGCCAGCAGCGTCAGGGGTTGGGAGACCCAGTACTTC | CASSVRGWETQYF
TRBJ1-5 | TRBD1 | NA | TRBV3-1/TRBV3-2 | TGTGCCAGCAGCCACGGGACAGGGGGTCAGCCCCAGCATTTT | CASSHGTGGQPQHF
TRBJ1-5 | NA | NA | TRBV6-1 | TGTGCCAGCAGTGATCCGGGAAATCAGCCCCAGCATTTT | CASSDPGNQPQHF
TRBJ2-1 | TRBD1 | NA | TRBV30 | TGTGCCTGGAGGAGGACAGGCAATGAGCAGTTCTTC | CAWRRTGNEQFF
TRBJ2-1 | TRBD1 | once | TRBV5-6 | TGTGCCAGCAGCTTCAGGGGGTATGCCTACAATGAGCAGTTCTTC | CASSFRGYAYNEQFF
TRBJ1-2 | NA | NA | TRBV12-3/TRBV12-4 | TGTGCCAGCTCTGGGGCTCGCGGCTACACCTTC | CASSGARGYTF
TRBJ1-1 | NA | NA | TRBV12-3/TRBV12-4 | TGTGCCAGCAAACGACCTGGAGGAACTGAAGCTTTCTTT | CASKRPGGTEAFF
TRBJ2-5 | TRBD1 | NA | TRBV2 | TGTGCCAGCAGTGAGAACCGGGACAGGCAAGAGACCCAGTACTTC | CASSENRDRQETQYF
TRBJ2-2 | NA | NA | TRBV24-1 | TGTGCCACCAGGCCCCAGGGAAACACCGGGGAGCTGTTTTTT | CATRPQGNTGELFF
TRBJ2-7 | NA | once | TRBV5-6 | TGTGCCAGCACCTCAGGACGGAGGGAGCAGTACTTC | CASTSGRREQYF
TRBJ2-2 | TRBD2 | NA | TRBV5-1 | TGCGCCAGCAGCTTGCTGCTAGCGGGAATCGGGGAGCTGTTTTTT | CASSLLLAGIGELFF
TRBJ2-1 | NA | NA | TRBV19 | TGTGCCAGCGCCCATCAGACTTACTCCTACAATGAGCAGTTCTTC | CASAHQTYSYNEQFF
TRBJ2-4 | TRBD2 | NA | TRBV19 | TGTGCCAGTAGTCGCGGGACTAGCGGGCGACAAAACATTCAGTACTTC | CASSRGTSGRQNIQYF